This record covers a single TCR beta chain. The CDR3 is made up of 13 amino acids. Trimming pared 5 bases from V and 1 base from J, leaving 8 bases between. Per the germline V gene, CDR1 is LGHNA and CDR2 is YNFKEQ. Generated by immunoSEQ multiplex PCR, the TCRdb table keeps only in-frame clones and is missing some. The table shows over 10,000 clones, with approximately 83% occurring only once. The record originates from a study of T cell clonotyping in hematopoietic cell transplantation. On the study more broadly: Pretransplant recipient samples were taken after cytoreduction.

Time point: recipient sample about 28 days before transplant, after cytoreduction. Source: peripheral blood mononuclear cells, taken before stem cell transplant. The origin of this receptor is a man aged 55-75 years with acute myeloid leukemia. Some clones in this sample may be carry-over from other donors' samples. V usage is TRBV4-2 and J usage is TRBJ1-2; D remains ambiguous. The CDR3 DNA sequence: TGTGCCAGCAGCTTTGAAAATAACTATGGCTACACCTTC. This encodes CASSFENNYGYTF.